A selection of T cell receptor beta chains follows, all from one sample in a study of beta chain features in type 1 diabetes. Clones were sequenced by immunoSEQ multiplex PCR, and TCRdb holds only the in-frame ones, with some missing. This sample has approximately 380,000 clones; over 12% occur once, and the top ten carry more than 0.015%. The sequencing input was naive CD4+ T cells from blood. The receptors shown here come from a woman younger than 30 in good health. Both conserved end residues are part of each CDR3. The order of the fields is clone size, V gene, J gene, D gene, CDR3 DNA, CDR3 protein. D genes are given only for firm matches. Part of the rows lack a size; the others show once, few, many or a class for expanded clones.

clone_size: .
v_call: TRBV7-9
j_call: TRBJ1-2
d_call: TRBD1
cdr3_nt: TGTGCCAGCAGCTGGGACAGACTCTATGGCTACACCTTC
cdr3_aa: CASSWDRLYGYTF

clone_size: .
v_call: TRBV30
j_call: TRBJ1-4
d_call: TRBD1
cdr3_nt: TGTGCCTGGAGTACCGCCGGGACAGGGGGCGAAAAACTGTTTTTT
cdr3_aa: CAWSTAGTGGEKLFF

clone_size: few
v_call: TRBV7-9
j_call: TRBJ1-4
d_call: .
cdr3_nt: TGTGCCAGCGAAGGGGAAGACGAAAAACTGTTTTTT
cdr3_aa: CASEGEDEKLFF

clone_size: once
v_call: TRBV28
j_call: TRBJ2-5
d_call: TRBD2
cdr3_nt: TGTGCCAGCAAAGGGCTAGCGGCCCAAGAGACCCAGTACTTC
cdr3_aa: CASKGLAAQETQYF

clone_size: .
v_call: TRBV25-1
j_call: TRBJ2-2
d_call: TRBD1
cdr3_nt: TGTGCCAGCAGTGCCCCTCGTGACAGGGGGGCCGGGGAGCTGTTTTTT
cdr3_aa: CASSAPRDRGAGELFF

clone_size: once
v_call: TRBV6-5
j_call: TRBJ2-1
d_call: TRBD2
cdr3_nt: TGTGCCAGCAGTTTCAGCGGGAACTACAATGAGCAGTTCTTC
cdr3_aa: CASSFSGNYNEQFF

clone_size: few
v_call: TRBV6-5
j_call: TRBJ1-5
d_call: .
cdr3_nt: TGTGCCAGCGGGCGCAATCAGCCCCAGCATTTT
cdr3_aa: CASGRNQPQHF

clone_size: .
v_call: TRBV9
j_call: TRBJ1-1
d_call: .
cdr3_nt: TGTGCCAGCAGCATAGGCCCGGACACTGAAGCTTTCTTT
cdr3_aa: CASSIGPDTEAFF

clone_size: few
v_call: TRBV7-2
j_call: TRBJ2-1
d_call: TRBD2
cdr3_nt: TGTGCCAGCAGCCCCCACGCGGCGGGAGCCTACAATGAGCAGTTCTTC
cdr3_aa: CASSPHAAGAYNEQFF

clone_size: .
v_call: TRBV27
j_call: TRBJ2-5
d_call: .
cdr3_nt: TGTGCCAGCAGTTTGACGGGAGCTGAGACCCAGTACTTC
cdr3_aa: CASSLTGAETQYF

clone_size: .
v_call: TRBV30
j_call: TRBJ1-5
d_call: .
cdr3_nt: TGTGCCTGGAGTGTGGGGCCAGCGCGACAGCCCCAGCATTTT
cdr3_aa: CAWSVGPARQPQHF

clone_size: .
v_call: TRBV7-9
j_call: TRBJ2-7
d_call: TRBD1
cdr3_nt: TGTGCCAGCAGCAAGGGACAGACATCCTACGAGCAGTACTTC
cdr3_aa: CASSKGQTSYEQYF

clone_size: few
v_call: TRBV5-1
j_call: TRBJ2-2
d_call: .
cdr3_nt: TGCGCCAGCAGCTTGACTGTAAACACCGGGGAGCTGTTTTTT
cdr3_aa: CASSLTVNTGELFF

clone_size: .
v_call: TRBV5-4
j_call: TRBJ1-2
d_call: .
cdr3_nt: TGTGCCAGCAGCTTTTACAGCAATGATGGCTACACCTTC
cdr3_aa: CASSFYSNDGYTF

clone_size: few
v_call: TRBV30
j_call: TRBJ2-5
d_call: TRBD2
cdr3_nt: TGTGCCTGGAGTATGACTAGCGGGAGTGTTGAGACCCAGTACTTC
cdr3_aa: CAWSMTSGSVETQYF

clone_size: few
v_call: TRBV5-1
j_call: TRBJ2-1
d_call: TRBD1
cdr3_nt: TGCGCCAGCAGCTTAACAGGGGTGCATGAGCAGTTCTTC
cdr3_aa: CASSLTGVHEQFF

clone_size: .
v_call: TRBV28
j_call: TRBJ2-3
d_call: .
cdr3_nt: TGTGCCAGCGGCCACAGGGCAGATACGCAGTATTTT
cdr3_aa: CASGHRADTQYF

clone_size: .
v_call: TRBV4-1
j_call: TRBJ2-3
d_call: TRBD2
cdr3_nt: TGCGCCAGCAGCCAGCGACTAGCGGGCACAGATACGCAGTATTTT
cdr3_aa: CASSQRLAGTDTQYF

clone_size: .
v_call: TRBV5-1
j_call: TRBJ1-1
d_call: .
cdr3_nt: TGCGCCAGCAGCTCGGATTCGACAGAAGGAACTGAAGCTTTCTTT
cdr3_aa: CASSSDSTEGTEAFF

clone_size: .
v_call: TRBV16
j_call: TRBJ2-4
d_call: .
cdr3_nt: TGTGCCAGCAGCCAATCTTTGGAGGGGGCGTCCAAAAACATTCAGTACTTC
cdr3_aa: CASSQSLEGASKNIQYF

clone_size: few
v_call: TRBV6-5
j_call: TRBJ2-2
d_call: .
cdr3_nt: TGTGCCAGCAGTTACAAGCGGGCTTACGGGGAGCTGTTTTTT
cdr3_aa: CASSYKRAYGELFF

clone_size: few
v_call: TRBV18
j_call: TRBJ2-1
d_call: TRBD2
cdr3_nt: TGTGCCAGCTCAAACACAGGGACTAGCGGCAATGAGCAGTTCTTC
cdr3_aa: CASSNTGTSGNEQFF

clone_size: few
v_call: TRBV18
j_call: TRBJ1-4
d_call: TRBD1
cdr3_nt: TGTGCCAGCTCACTGGACAGGACGGCAACTAATGAAAAACTGTTTTTT
cdr3_aa: CASSLDRTATNEKLFF

clone_size: few
v_call: TRBV10-3
j_call: TRBJ1-3
d_call: TRBD1
cdr3_nt: TGTGCCATCAACGAAGGGACAGTGGTAAACACCATATATTTT
cdr3_aa: CAINEGTVVNTIYF

clone_size: .
v_call: TRBV7-2
j_call: TRBJ2-5
d_call: .
cdr3_nt: TGTGCCAGCAGCTACAGGGTAGAGACCCAGTACTTC
cdr3_aa: CASSYRVETQYF

clone_size: few
v_call: TRBV28
j_call: TRBJ1-5
d_call: .
cdr3_nt: TGTGCCAGCAAAGCGGGACACAATCAGCCCCAGCATTTT
cdr3_aa: CASKAGHNQPQHF

clone_size: few
v_call: TRBV29-1
j_call: TRBJ2-2
d_call: TRBD2
cdr3_nt: TGCAGCGCTGGAGCGGGAGGGGCTCCGAACACCGGGGAGCTGTTTTTT
cdr3_aa: CSAGAGGAPNTGELFF

clone_size: few
v_call: TRBV30
j_call: TRBJ2-3
d_call: .
cdr3_nt: TGTGCCTGTACGCGGGAATGGGTAGATACGCAGTATTTT
cdr3_aa: CACTREWVDTQYF

clone_size: .
v_call: TRBV5-8
j_call: TRBJ2-3
d_call: TRBD2
cdr3_nt: TGTGCCAGCAGCCGGGAGGGCCGCACAGATACGCAGTATTTT
cdr3_aa: CASSREGRTDTQYF

clone_size: .
v_call: TRBV7-6
j_call: TRBJ2-1
d_call: .
cdr3_nt: TGTGCCAGCAGCAGGGACTGGTCCTACAATGAGCAGTTCTTC
cdr3_aa: CASSRDWSYNEQFF

clone_size: few
v_call: TRBV7-6
j_call: TRBJ2-4
d_call: .
cdr3_nt: TGTGCCAGCAGCTTTCCTCCCAGCGGAACCAAAAACATTCAGTACTTC
cdr3_aa: CASSFPPSGTKNIQYF

clone_size: .
v_call: TRBV28
j_call: TRBJ1-2
d_call: TRBD1
cdr3_nt: TGTGCCAGCAGTGTCGGGACAGGACCCTATGGCTACACCTTC
cdr3_aa: CASSVGTGPYGYTF

clone_size: .
v_call: TRBV29-1
j_call: TRBJ1-1
d_call: TRBD1
cdr3_nt: TGCAGCGTGAAAGGGACAGGGTTGAACACTGAAGCTTTCTTT
cdr3_aa: CSVKGTGLNTEAFF

clone_size: few
v_call: TRBV30
j_call: TRBJ2-7
d_call: TRBD1
cdr3_nt: TGTGCCTGGAGCGGACCAGGGGGACGAGAGCAGTACTTC
cdr3_aa: CAWSGPGGREQYF

clone_size: few
v_call: TRBV18
j_call: TRBJ1-1
d_call: .
cdr3_nt: TGTGCCAGCTCACCAATCGAGGACACTGAAGCTTTCTTT
cdr3_aa: CASSPIEDTEAFF

clone_size: few
v_call: TRBV29-1
j_call: TRBJ2-3
d_call: TRBD1
cdr3_nt: TGCAGCGTCCCCTGGGGGGACAGGGGAGAGGTAGATACGCAGTATTTT
cdr3_aa: CSVPWGDRGEVDTQYF

clone_size: .
v_call: TRBV28
j_call: TRBJ2-7
d_call: TRBD1
cdr3_nt: TGTGCCAGCAGCCAGGGGACAGACTCCTACGAGCAGTACTTC
cdr3_aa: CASSQGTDSYEQYF

clone_size: few
v_call: TRBV7-2
j_call: TRBJ1-2
d_call: .
cdr3_nt: TGTGCCAGCAGCTTAATAGTCTATGGCTACACCTTC
cdr3_aa: CASSLIVYGYTF

clone_size: few
v_call: TRBV4-3
j_call: TRBJ2-7
d_call: TRBD2
cdr3_nt: TGCGCCAGCAGCCAACAGACTAGCGGCGTGAACGAGCAGTACTTC
cdr3_aa: CASSQQTSGVNEQYF

clone_size: few
v_call: TRBV2
j_call: TRBJ2-1
d_call: TRBD2
cdr3_nt: TGTGCCAGCAATCGACTAGCGGGAGGGCCTGATGAGCAGTTCTTC
cdr3_aa: CASNRLAGGPDEQFF

clone_size: few
v_call: TRBV11-2
j_call: TRBJ2-3
d_call: .
cdr3_nt: TGTGCCAGCAGCTTAAAGGTTATGGGGGGAGCAGATACGCAGTATTTT
cdr3_aa: CASSLKVMGGADTQYF

clone_size: .
v_call: TRBV28
j_call: TRBJ2-1
d_call: .
cdr3_nt: TGTGCCAGCAGGCCCCTGGGGCTTTACAATGAGCAGTTCTTC
cdr3_aa: CASRPLGLYNEQFF

clone_size: .
v_call: TRBV18
j_call: TRBJ1-1
d_call: .
cdr3_nt: TGTGCCAGCAGGATCGGACAGAACACTGAAGCTTTCTTT
cdr3_aa: CASRIGQNTEAFF

clone_size: .
v_call: TRBV9
j_call: TRBJ2-1
d_call: TRBD2
cdr3_nt: TGTGCCAGCAGCGTAGATAGCGGGAGCCAGAACAATGAGCAGTTCTTC
cdr3_aa: CASSVDSGSQNNEQFF

clone_size: .
v_call: TRBV30
j_call: TRBJ1-5
d_call: .
cdr3_nt: TGTGCCTGGGCGTATCTTGGGCGACAGCCCCAGCATTTT
cdr3_aa: CAWAYLGRQPQHF

clone_size: few
v_call: TRBV5-7
j_call: TRBJ2-2
d_call: TRBD2
cdr3_nt: TGTGCCAGCAGCTTGCCACTAGCGGGAGGAAGTACCGGGGAGCTGTTTTTT
cdr3_aa: CASSLPLAGGSTGELFF

clone_size: few
v_call: TRBV18
j_call: TRBJ2-7
d_call: TRBD1
cdr3_nt: TGTGCCAGCTCACCCCCCGCCGGACAGGGGGGTCACGAGCAGTACTTC
cdr3_aa: CASSPPAGQGGHEQYF

clone_size: .
v_call: TRBV14
j_call: TRBJ1-5
d_call: .
cdr3_nt: TGTGCCAGCAGCCAAGAAGGACTCTCGCCCCAGCATTTT
cdr3_aa: CASSQEGLSPQHF

clone_size: few
v_call: TRBV6-1
j_call: TRBJ2-7
d_call: TRBD1
cdr3_nt: TGTGCCAGCACTTTTGCCCGGACAGGGAACGAGCAGTACTTC
cdr3_aa: CASTFARTGNEQYF